What follows describes a single T cell receptor (beta chain). The antigen remains unidentified. The data were obtained in a study of radiotherapy plus CTLA-4 blockade in lung cancer. The CDR3 runs to 13 residues. Germline V lookup: CDR1 LGHNA, CDR2 YSLEER. V lost 3 bases to trimming and J lost 9 bases; unmatched junction nucleotides: 2. Overall study findings and caveats: Radiotherapy was combined with ipilimumab, and tumor-derived TCR clones then expanded in blood.

Assay used: immunoSEQ multiplex PCR; TCRdb lists only in-frame clones, some missing. The repertoire has roughly 32,000 clones, 70% of them found once; the top ten carry under 4.5%. Source: peripheral blood, taken from a patient treated with radiotherapy plus ipilimumab. This chain uses TRBV4-3 with TRBJ1-5; TRBD1 matches at 10 bases. The TCR sequence derives from a human donor with non-small cell lung cancer who had stable disease on radiotherapy plus ipilimumab. CDR3 nucleotides: TGCGCCAGCAGCCACCGGACAGGGGGGCCCCAGCATTTT. Protein product: CASSHRTGGPQHF.